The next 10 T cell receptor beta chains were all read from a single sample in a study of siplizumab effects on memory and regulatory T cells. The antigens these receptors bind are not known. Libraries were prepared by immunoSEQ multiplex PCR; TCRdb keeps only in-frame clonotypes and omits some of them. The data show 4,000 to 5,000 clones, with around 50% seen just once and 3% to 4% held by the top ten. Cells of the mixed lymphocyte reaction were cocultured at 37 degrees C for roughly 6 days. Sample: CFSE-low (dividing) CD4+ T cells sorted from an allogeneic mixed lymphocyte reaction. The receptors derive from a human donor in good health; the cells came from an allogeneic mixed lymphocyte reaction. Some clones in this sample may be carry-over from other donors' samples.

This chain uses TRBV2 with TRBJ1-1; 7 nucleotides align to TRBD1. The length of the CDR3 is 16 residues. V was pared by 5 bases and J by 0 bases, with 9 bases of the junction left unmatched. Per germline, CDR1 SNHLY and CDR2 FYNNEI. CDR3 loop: CASSRTGQGLNTEAFF. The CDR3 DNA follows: TGTGCCAGCAGTCGGACAGGTCAAGGGCTGAACACTGAAGCTTTCTTT. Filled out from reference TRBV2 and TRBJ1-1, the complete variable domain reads EPEVTQTPSHQVTQMGQEVILRCVPISNHLYFYWYRQILGQKVEFLVSFYNNEISEKSEIFDDQFSVERPDGSNFTLKIRSTKLEDSAMYFCASSRTGQGLNTEAFFGQGTRLTVV.

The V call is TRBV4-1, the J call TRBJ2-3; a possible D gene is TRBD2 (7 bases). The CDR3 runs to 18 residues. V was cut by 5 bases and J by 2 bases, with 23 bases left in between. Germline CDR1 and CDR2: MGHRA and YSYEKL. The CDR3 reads CASSRGWGGSPHTDTQYF. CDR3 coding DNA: TGCGCCAGCAGCAGGGGGTGGGGGGGGAGTCCACACACAGATACGCAGTATTTT.

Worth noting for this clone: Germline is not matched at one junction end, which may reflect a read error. As DNA, the CDR3 is TGTGCTAGCAGCTTAACAGGGTTCACCGGGGAGCTGTTTTTT. Translated: CASSLTGFTGELFF. V and J are TRBV7-7 and TRBJ2-2; the D gene is possibly TRBD1 (6 bases). CDR3 length: 14 amino acids. Germline CDR1 is SSHAT and CDR2 is FNYEAQ (reference sequence).

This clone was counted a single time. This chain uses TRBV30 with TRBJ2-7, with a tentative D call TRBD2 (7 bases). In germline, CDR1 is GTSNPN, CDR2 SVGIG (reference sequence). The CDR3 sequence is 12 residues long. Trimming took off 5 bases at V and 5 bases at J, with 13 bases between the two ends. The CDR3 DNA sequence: TGTGCCTGGGGGGGGGCGACGAACGAGCAGTACTTC. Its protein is CAWGGATNEQYF. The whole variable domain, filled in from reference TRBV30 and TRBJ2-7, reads SQTIHQWPATLVQPVGSPLSLECTVEGTSNPNLYWYRQAAGRGLQLLFYSVGIGQISSEVPQNLSASRPQDRQFILSSKKLLLSDSGFYLCAWGGATNEQYFGPGTRLTVT.

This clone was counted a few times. The chain's CDR3 is CASKRRGVPADTQYF. The CDR3 DNA follows: TGTGCCAGCAAAAGGAGGGGGGTACCGGCAGATACGCAGTATTTT. The chain links TRBV6-1 to TRBJ2-3, with D perhaps being TRBD1 or TRBD2 (6 bases each). Germline V gene lookup returns CDR1 MNHNS and CDR2 SASEGT. The CDR3 has 15 amino acids. Between the trimmed V and J ends, which lost 7 bases and 4 bases, there was a span of 18 bases.

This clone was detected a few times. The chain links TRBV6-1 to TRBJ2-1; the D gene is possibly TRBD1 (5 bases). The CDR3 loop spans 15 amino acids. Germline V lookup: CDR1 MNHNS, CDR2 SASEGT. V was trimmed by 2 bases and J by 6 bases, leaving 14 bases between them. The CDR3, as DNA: TGTGCCAGCAGTGAATTTGGCAGGGTTGTCAATGAGCAGTTCTTC. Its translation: CASSEFGRVVNEQFF.

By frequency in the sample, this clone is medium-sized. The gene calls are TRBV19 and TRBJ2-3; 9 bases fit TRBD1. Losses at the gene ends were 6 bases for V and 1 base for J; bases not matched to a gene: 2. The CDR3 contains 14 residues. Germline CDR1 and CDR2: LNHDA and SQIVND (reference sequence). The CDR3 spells CASRRTGGTDTQYF. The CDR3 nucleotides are TGTGCCAGTAGACGGACAGGGGGCACAGATACGCAGTATTTT.

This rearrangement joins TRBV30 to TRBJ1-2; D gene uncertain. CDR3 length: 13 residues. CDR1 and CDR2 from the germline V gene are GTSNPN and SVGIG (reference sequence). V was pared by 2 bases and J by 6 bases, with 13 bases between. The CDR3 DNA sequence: TGTGCCTGGAGTCGAAATGGTAATGATGGCTACACCTTC. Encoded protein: CAWSRNGNDGYTF.

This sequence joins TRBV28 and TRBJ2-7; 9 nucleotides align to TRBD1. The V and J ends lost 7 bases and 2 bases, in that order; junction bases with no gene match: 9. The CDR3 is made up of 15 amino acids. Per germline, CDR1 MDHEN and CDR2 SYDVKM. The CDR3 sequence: CASTSPGQGAYEQYF. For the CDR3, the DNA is TGTGCCAGCACCTCTCCGGGACAGGGCGCCTACGAGCAGTACTTC.

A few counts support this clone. CDR3: CASRAQGLGGYTF. The CDR3 DNA reads TGTGCCAGCAGGGCACAGGGATTGGGGGGCTACACCTTC. The rearrangement joins TRBV2 to TRBJ1-2; D perhaps matches TRBD1 (6 bases). The length of the CDR3 is 13 residues. Deletions cut 6 bases from V and 8 bases from J, with 16 bases between. CDR1 is SNHLY and CDR2 is FYNNEI in the germline V gene.